Listed below are T cell receptor beta chains from one sample, sequenced in a study of blood T cell repertoires in COVID-19. Some clones are missing from TCRdb's copy, which holds only in-frame ones; the method was immunoSEQ multiplex PCR. The table records roughly 200,000 clones, about 86% of them present only once. Sequencing was carried out using peripheral blood. Receptor source: a woman aged 50 to 60 with COVID-19, enrolled during active disease. Both conserved end residues are part of each CDR3. The D gene is left open where the match is weak. For some rows the clone size is stated as once, few or many, or as a class when expanded; others skip it.

cdr3_nt,cdr3_aa,j_call,cdr3_length,clone_size,d_call,v_call
TGTGCCAGCAGTTACTCTCTGAACACCATATATTTT,CASSYSLNTIYF,TRBJ1-3,12,.,.,TRBV6-2/TRBV6-3
TGTGCCATCAACGGGGGGGCGACAGCAGATACGCAGTATTTT,CAINGGATADTQYF,TRBJ2-3,14,.,TRBD2,TRBV10-3
TGCGCCAGCAGCTTGGCCGGAGGGCGCTCCTACAATGAGCAGTTCTTC,CASSLAGGRSYNEQFF,TRBJ2-1,16,.,.,TRBV5-1
TGTGCCAGTAGTATGGGGGGGCACCAAAGGGAGCAGTACTTC,CASSMGGHQREQYF,TRBJ2-7,14,.,.,TRBV19
TGTGCCAGCAAGCGCCGGGACAGTCTTTCACCCCTCCACTTT,CASKRRDSLSPLHF,TRBJ1-6,14,.,TRBD1,TRBV7-8
TGTGCCAGCAGCCCGGTGGATACGCAGTATTTT,CASSPVDTQYF,TRBJ2-3,11,.,.,TRBV7-2
TGTGCCAGCAGCTTGGAGGGGAACTCCTACAATGAGCAGTTCTTC,CASSLEGNSYNEQFF,TRBJ2-1,15,.,.,TRBV5-5
TGTGCCAGCTCACCACCGGGACAGGGGCTCCAAGAGACCCAGTACTTC,CASSPPGQGLQETQYF,TRBJ2-5,16,.,TRBD1,TRBV18
TGTGCCAGCAGCCGGCGGGGGACCACAGATACGCAGTATTTT,CASSRRGTTDTQYF,TRBJ2-3,14,.,TRBD2,TRBV5-4
TGTGCCAGCAGCTTAGACCCCGGACAGGCCAAGCAGTGTTTT,CASSLDPGQAKQCF,TRBJ2-3,14,.,TRBD1,TRBV11-3
TGTGCCAGCAGCCTAGCCGCGGGGGGCGGAAACACTGAAGCTTTCTTT,CASSLAAGGGNTEAFF,TRBJ1-1,16,.,.,TRBV4-2
TGTGCCAGAAGCTCTCACAGGGGTCTTCTCACAGATACGCAGTATTTT,CARSSHRGLLTDTQYF,TRBJ2-3,16,.,TRBD1,TRBV5-3
TGTGCCAGCTCTTTCGGGGGGAACACTGAAGCTTTCTTT,CASSFGGNTEAFF,TRBJ1-1,13,.,.,TRBV18
TGTGCTAGTGTCCCCGGGGGGCGAAGCTCCTACAATGAGCAGTTCTTC,CASVPGGRSSYNEQFF,TRBJ2-1,16,.,.,TRBV12-5
TGTGCCAGCAGTCTACGCCAGGGGGCAGACACTGAAGCTTTCTTT,CASSLRQGADTEAFF,TRBJ1-1,15,.,TRBD1,TRBV27
TGCGCCAGCAGTCGGGGGTCGGGCACTGAAGCTTTCTTT,CASSRGSGTEAFF,TRBJ1-1,13,.,.,TRBV5-1
TGTGCCAGCAGCGTAGATATGAGGGAGGCTCAGCCCCAGCATTTT,CASSVDMREAQPQHF,TRBJ1-5,15,few,.,TRBV9
TGCGCCAGCAGCTTGGACAGGGGTATCGGTCAGCCCCAGCATTTT,CASSLDRGIGQPQHF,TRBJ1-5,15,.,TRBD1,TRBV5-1
TGTGCCAGCAGTTTAGCGGGGGCGCTCACCGGGGAGCTGTTTTTT,CASSLAGALTGELFF,TRBJ2-2,15,.,TRBD2,TRBV25-1
TGTGCCAGCAGCTTAGGCAGGGATAGCACAGATACGCAGTATTTT,CASSLGRDSTDTQYF,TRBJ2-3,15,.,.,TRBV11-2
TGTGCCAGCAGCTTACGGACAGGTAACACAGATACGCAGTATTTT,CASSLRTGNTDTQYF,TRBJ2-3,15,.,TRBD1,TRBV3-1/TRBV3-2
TGTGCCAGCAGCCCCACGGGAGGGTTGATGAACACCGGGGAGCTGTTTTTT,CASSPTGGLMNTGELFF,TRBJ2-2,17,once,TRBD2,TRBV5-4
TGTGCCAGCGGGTGGGGGGACTATGGCTACACCTTC,CASGWGDYGYTF,TRBJ1-2,12,.,.,TRBV2
TGTGCCAGCAGCCGGACAGGTACCTCCTACGAGCAGTACTTC,CASSRTGTSYEQYF,TRBJ2-7,14,.,TRBD1,TRBV7-2
TGTGCCAGCAGCTCCCAGGCGGGGTCAGGGGCCAACGTCCTGACTTTC,CASSSQAGSGANVLTF,TRBJ2-6,16,.,.,TRBV7-2
TGTGCCAGCAGCTTATGGGAACAGGGGGATGGCTACACCTTC,CASSLWEQGDGYTF,TRBJ1-2,14,.,TRBD1,TRBV7-2
TGTGCCAGCACCCGAGGGGACAGGGGGATTAATGAGCAGTTCTTC,CASTRGDRGINEQFF,TRBJ2-1,15,.,TRBD1,TRBV5-5
TGTGCCAGTAGTTCTTTCCTAGCGGGGGCCGGGGAGCTGTTTTTT,CASSSFLAGAGELFF,TRBJ2-2,15,.,TRBD2,TRBV19
TGTGCCAGCAGCCCGGCCGGACAGATGAACACTGAAGCTTTCTTT,CASSPAGQMNTEAFF,TRBJ1-1,15,.,.,TRBV5-4
TGTGCCAGCAGTTCTCGAGGGAAAGCTTTCTTT,CASSSRGKAFF,TRBJ1-1,11,.,.,TRBV28
TGTGCCAGCAGCTTGGCGGGGAGGGCAGATACGCAGTATTTT,CASSLAGRADTQYF,TRBJ2-3,14,.,TRBD2,TRBV5-4